The text below deals with one T cell receptor beta chain. What it recognizes is unknown. Sequenced by immunoSEQ multiplex PCR; TCRdb stores in-frame clones only, minus some. The repertoire holds almost 70,000 clones, with roughly 92% as singletons. The data originate from a study of graft-versus-host responses after intestinal transplantation. Study results and limitations: Graft-versus-host to host-versus-graft clonal ratios in allografts were high in patients with graft-donor T cell macrochimerism. Circulating GvH clone levels at their peak were associated with HvG declines (early post-transplant).

The sequencing here drew on bone marrow, taken 734 days after intestinal transplantation. This TCR came from a human patient who received an intestinal transplant, so some T cells may come from the graft donor.

This CDR3 is CASSYGAYTEAFF. The CDR3 coding sequence is TGTGCCAGCAGTTATGGGGCCTACACTGAAGCTTTCTTT. This chain links TRBV6-1 with TRBJ1-1, with D perhaps matching TRBD1 (5 bases). CDR1 is MNHNS, CDR2 SASEGT, per germline. CDR3 length: 13 residues. The V and J ends lost 5 bases and 3 bases respectively, with 10 bases between them.